This entry is about one T cell receptor beta chain. No antigen is known for it. The V gene's germline CDR1 is KGHSH and CDR2 LQKENI. CDR3 length: 14 residues. V shed 3 bases and J shed 2 bases, with 11 bases lying between them. A multiplex PCR was run with 60 Vbeta primers and 13 Jbeta primers. TCRdb's table, derived via immunoSEQ multiplex PCR, lists solely in-frame clones and lacks some. The top ten clones hold roughly 2.5% of a sample with under 150,000 clones, roughly 88% of them seen once. The sample is drawn from a study of cytomegalovirus exposure and HLA in healthy donors. For the study at large: Within an early data release were about 85 million unique TCRs drawn from HLA-typed donors. Most donors, 80% to 90% of over 300 genotyped, fell in the Caucasian-associated ancestry cluster. Study results and caveats: A later analysis showed TCR association rates differing by HLA locus, peaking at DRB1 and lowest at HLA-C. According to an earlier analysis, most TCR beta V segments yielded productive rearrangements about 87% or about 30% of the time.

The receptor was derived from a middle-aged man in good health and CMV-seronegative. This rearrangement joins TRBV18 to TRBJ2-7, with D possibly being TRBD1 (6 bases). Material for sequencing was PBMCs. The CDR3 DNA is TGTGCCAGCTCACCCGGGACACGTACCTACGAGCAGTACTTC. Amino acid sequence: CASSPGTRTYEQYF.